This TCR beta chain came from a study of CD8 T cells in ankylosing spondylitis. General study findings and limits: A motif of under ten highly homologous TCR beta variants was seen as apparently characteristic of ankylosing spondylitis blood. Certain motif variants had earlier appeared in reactive arthritis synovial fluid and blood. Relatively scarce in peripheral blood, disease-linked clones were CD8+.

TCRdb re-called the 5' RACE reads through MiXCR, storing one row per CDR3 protein. The data hold 200,000 to 250,000 distinct CDR3 sequences, with about 6.7% observed a single time. This clonotype was counted many times. Its antigen is currently unknown. This receptor was obtained from a male donor with ankylosing spondylitis. The source material was blood, either unsorted or a sorted T cell fraction (not recorded which).

For the CDR3, the DNA is TGTGCCAGTAGTATACCAGGGAGGAATCAGCCCCAGCATTTT. Amino acid sequence: CASSIPGRNQPQHF. The chain uses TRBV19 and TRBJ1-5; D is perhaps TRBD1 (5 bases). This CDR3 spans 14 amino acids. Germline loops: CDR1 LNHDA, CDR2 SQIVND (reference sequence). V lost 2 bases to trimming and J lost 4 bases, with 9 bases between them. The full variable domain, with the rest looked up from reference TRBV19 and TRBJ1-5, is DGGITQSPKYLFRKEGQNVTLSCEQNLNHDAMYWYRQDPGQGLRLIYYSQIVNDFQKGDIAEGYSVSREKKESFPLTVTSAQKNPTAFYLCASSIPGRNQPQHFGDGTRLSIL.